This T cell receptor beta chain is drawn from a study of beta chain features in type 1 diabetes. About the research overall: Sorted cells numbering approximately 110,000,000 were examined across all samples.

Isolated RNA was reverse transcribed in full, so expressed TCRB transcripts were sequenced. TCRdb's copy holds only in-frame clones and misses some; the assay was immunoSEQ multiplex PCR. The repertoire holds 640,000 or so clones, with over 13% as singletons. V lost 1 base to trimming and J lost 3 bases; unmatched junction nucleotides: 2. Germline V gene data show CDR1 as SEHNR and CDR2 as FQNEAQ (reference sequence). The CDR3 loop spans 14 amino acids. Findings and limits, study-wide: Sampled from patients, naive, central memory and Treg TCRB repertoires appeared more similar than those sampled from healthy donors. TCRB CDR3s from Type 1 diabetes patients were moderately but significantly shorter in all four CD4+ subsets.

In its sample, this clone was seen a few times. Its antigen is not identified. The sample comprised naive CD4+ T cells from blood. The receptor comes from a man between 18 and 29 years old with type 1 diabetes. The chain combines TRBV7-9 with TRBJ1-2, with 7 bases that match TRBD1. This CDR3 is CASSLVTGHYGYTF. DNA for the CDR3: TGTGCCAGCAGCTTAGTGACAGGGCACTATGGCTACACCTTC.